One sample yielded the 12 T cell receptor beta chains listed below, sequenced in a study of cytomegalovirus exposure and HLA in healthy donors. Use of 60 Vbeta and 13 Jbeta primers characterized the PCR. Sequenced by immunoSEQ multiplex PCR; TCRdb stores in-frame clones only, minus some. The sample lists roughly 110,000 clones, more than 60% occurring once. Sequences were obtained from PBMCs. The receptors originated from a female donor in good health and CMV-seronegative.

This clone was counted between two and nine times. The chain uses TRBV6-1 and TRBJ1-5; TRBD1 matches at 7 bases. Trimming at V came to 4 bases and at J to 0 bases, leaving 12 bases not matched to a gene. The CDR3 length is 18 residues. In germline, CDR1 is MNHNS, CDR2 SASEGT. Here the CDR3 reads CASSVEGQRILSNQPQHF. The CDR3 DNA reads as TGTGCCAGCAGTGTTGAGGGACAGAGAATCCTTAGCAATCAGCCCCAGCATTTT.

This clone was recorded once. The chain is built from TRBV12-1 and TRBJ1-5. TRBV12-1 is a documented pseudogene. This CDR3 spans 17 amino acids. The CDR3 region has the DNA TGTGCCAGCAGCCCCAAACCGCGGGGAGGGAGCAATCAGCCCCAGCATTTT. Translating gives CASSPKPRGGSNQPQHF.

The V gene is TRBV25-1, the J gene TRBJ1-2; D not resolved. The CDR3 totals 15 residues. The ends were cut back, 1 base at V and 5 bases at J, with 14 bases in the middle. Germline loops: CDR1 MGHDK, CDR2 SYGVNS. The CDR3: CASSELTGIGYGYTF. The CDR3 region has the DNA TGTGCCAGCAGTGAATTAACGGGGATTGGGTATGGCTACACCTTC.

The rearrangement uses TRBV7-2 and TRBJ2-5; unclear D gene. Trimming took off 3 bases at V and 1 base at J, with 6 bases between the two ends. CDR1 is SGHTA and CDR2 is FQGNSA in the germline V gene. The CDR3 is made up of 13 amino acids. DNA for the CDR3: TGTGCCAGCAGCTTTGGCGGCCAAGAGACCCAGTACTTC. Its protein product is CASSFGGQETQYF.

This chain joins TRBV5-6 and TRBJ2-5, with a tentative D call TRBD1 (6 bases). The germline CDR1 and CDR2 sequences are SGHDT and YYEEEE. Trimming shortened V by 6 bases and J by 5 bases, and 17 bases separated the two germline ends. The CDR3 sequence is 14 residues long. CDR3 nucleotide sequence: TGTGCCAGCACAGGACAGCCCCGAGGGGAGACCCAGTACTTC. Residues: CASTGQPRGETQYF.

The CDR3 DNA reads TGTGCCAGCAGCGTATTTTCCTCGGGACAGGGGGATGGCTATGGCTACACCTTC. Protein: CASSVFSSGQGDGYGYTF. The chain is built from TRBV9 and TRBJ1-2; TRBD1 matches 11 bases. This CDR3 spans 18 amino acids. The junction had 12 bases not matched to a gene; V was cut back by 1 base and J by 4 bases. The germline V gene has CDR1 SGDLS and CDR2 YYNGEE. The entire variable domain, with the rest obtained from reference TRBV9 and TRBJ1-2, is as follows: DSGVTQTPKHLITATGQRVTLRCSPRSGDLSVYWYQQSLDQGLQFLIQYYNGEERAKGNILERFSAQQFPDLHSELNLSSLELGDSALYFCASSVFSSGQGDGYGYTFGSGTRLTVV.

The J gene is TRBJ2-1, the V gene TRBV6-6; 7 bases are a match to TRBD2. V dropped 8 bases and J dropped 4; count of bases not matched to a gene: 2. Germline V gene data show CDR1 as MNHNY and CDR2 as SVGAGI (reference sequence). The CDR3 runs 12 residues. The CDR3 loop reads CASGEGYNEQFF. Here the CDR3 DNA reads TGTGCCAGCGGGGAGGGTTACAATGAGCAGTTCTTC.

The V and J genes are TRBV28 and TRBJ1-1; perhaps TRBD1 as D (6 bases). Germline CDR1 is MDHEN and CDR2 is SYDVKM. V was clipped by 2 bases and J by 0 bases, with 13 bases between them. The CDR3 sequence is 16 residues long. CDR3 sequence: CASSLIGTTMNTEAFF. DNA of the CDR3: TGTGCCAGCAGTTTAATCGGGACAACGATGAACACTGAAGCTTTCTTT. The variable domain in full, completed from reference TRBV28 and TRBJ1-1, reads DVKVTQSSRYLVKRTGEKVFLECVQDMDHENMFWYRQDPGLGLRLIYFSYDVKMKEKGDIPEGYSVSREKKERFSLILESASTNQTSMYLCASSLIGTTMNTEAFFGQGTRLTVV.

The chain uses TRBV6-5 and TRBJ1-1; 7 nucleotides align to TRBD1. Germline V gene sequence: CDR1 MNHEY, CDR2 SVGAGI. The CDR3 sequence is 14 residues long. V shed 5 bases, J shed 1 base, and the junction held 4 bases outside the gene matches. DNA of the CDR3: TGTGCCAGCAGTGAGGGGACAGAGAACACTGAAGCTTTCTTT. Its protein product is CASSEGTENTEAFF.

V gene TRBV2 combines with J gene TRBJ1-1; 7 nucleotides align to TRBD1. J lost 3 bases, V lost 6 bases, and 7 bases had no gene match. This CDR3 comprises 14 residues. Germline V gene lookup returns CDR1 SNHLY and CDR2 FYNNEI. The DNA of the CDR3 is TGTGCCAGCAGGGAATACGACAGGGACACTGAAGCTTTCTTT. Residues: CASREYDRDTEAFF.

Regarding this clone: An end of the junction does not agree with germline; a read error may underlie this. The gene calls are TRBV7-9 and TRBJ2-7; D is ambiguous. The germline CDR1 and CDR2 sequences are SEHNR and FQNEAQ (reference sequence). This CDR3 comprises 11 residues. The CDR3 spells CSSSSLDEQYF. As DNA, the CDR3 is TGTTCCAGCAGCTCTCTCGACGAGCAGTACTTC.

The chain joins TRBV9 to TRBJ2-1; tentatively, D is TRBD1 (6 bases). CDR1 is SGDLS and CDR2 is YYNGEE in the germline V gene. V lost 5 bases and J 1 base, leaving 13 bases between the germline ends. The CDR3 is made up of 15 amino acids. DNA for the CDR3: TGTGCCAGCAGTGCGACAGGATTATCCTACAATGAGCAGTTCTTC. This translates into CASSATGLSYNEQFF.